This passage covers 19 T cell receptor beta chains from one sample sequenced in a study of shared clonotypes between healthy human individuals. The naive CD8 subset, CD45RO-negative cells positively selected for CCR7, excluded terminally differentiated effector memory CD45RA+ cells. Sequencing was performed with immunoSEQ multiplex PCR; in TCRdb, only in-frame clones are kept and a portion is missing. Of roughly 600,000 clones in the sample, roughly 98% were seen once. Sample: naive CD8+ T cells sorted from blood. These receptors all stem from a man younger than 40 in good health.

This clone was observed once. The chain joins TRBV5-4 to TRBJ2-3, with TRBD2 identical over 9 bases. This CDR3 is built from 15 residues. CDR1 SGHNT and CDR2 YYREEE come from the germline V gene (reference sequence). V was pared by 7 bases and J by 4 bases, with 10 bases of the junction left unmatched. The CDR3 DNA reads as TGTGCCAGCCAAATTGCGGGAGGGCCATCAGATACGCAGTATTTT. Its translation: CASQIAGGPSDTQYF.

The chain recombines TRBV19 with TRBJ1-1, with unresolved D. Germline V gives CDR1 LNHDA, CDR2 SQIVND (reference sequence). The CDR3 sequence is 11 residues long. Trimming left V 8 bases short and J 6 bases short, with 10 bases between. For the CDR3, the DNA is TGTGCCAGTTTTCGGGTACCTGAAGCTTTCTTT. It is translated as CASFRVPEAFF.

This chain joins TRBV28 and TRBJ1-5, with D perhaps TRBD1 (5 bases). Germline CDR1 is MDHEN and CDR2 is SYDVKM. V was clipped by 1 base and J by 5 bases, with 15 bases between them. The CDR3 extends over 16 amino acids. The CDR3: CASSLLTGRDDQPQHF. Here the CDR3 DNA reads TGTGCCAGCAGTTTATTAACCGGGAGGGACGATCAGCCCCAGCATTTT.

The chain links TRBV29-1 to TRBJ2-5; the match to TRBD1 covers 7 bases. The V gene end was trimmed by 7 bases and the J gene end by 4 bases; junction bases not matched to a gene: 12. The CDR3 runs 14 residues. Germline-derived CDR1 and CDR2 are SQVTM and ANQGSEA. CDR3 region: CSAQGPIPAETQYF. In nucleotides, the CDR3 is TGCAGCGCACAGGGGCCTATTCCGGCAGAGACCCAGTACTTC.

The chain couples TRBV2 to TRBJ2-1, with 10 nucleotides matching TRBD2. This CDR3 comprises 15 residues. The V segment lost 5 bases and the J segment 0 bases; nucleotides outside the gene matches: 1. CDR1 and CDR2 from the germline V gene are SNHLY and FYNNEI. The CDR3 loop is CASSSSGSSYNEQFF. As DNA, the CDR3 is TGTGCCAGCAGTTCTAGCGGGAGCTCCTACAATGAGCAGTTCTTC.

This sequence joins TRBV10-3 and TRBJ1-5, with D possibly TRBD1 on 5 matching bases. CDR1 and CDR2 (germline): ENHRY, SYGVKD. The CDR3 runs 15 residues. The germline V and J ends were trimmed by 10 bases and 5 bases, with 21 bases remaining between them. The CDR3 region has the DNA TGTGCCACATCAAAGACTGGGCAGGGCGATCAGCCCCAGCATTTT. It encodes CATSKTGQGDQPQHF.

The chain uses TRBV7-6 and TRBJ2-1; no clear D. The germline gives CDR1 SGHVS, CDR2 FNYEAQ. V lost 1 base and J 4 bases, leaving 11 bases between the germline ends. The CDR3 totals 15 residues. As DNA, the CDR3 is TGTGCCAGCAGCTTAGAAGCGAACCTTTACAATGAGCAGTTCTTC. Encoded protein: CASSLEANLYNEQFF.

The table lists this clone with a few counts. The rearrangement joins TRBV9 to TRBJ2-1; D unresolved. There are 16 residues in the CDR3. V was trimmed by 1 base and J by 4 bases, leaving 15 bases between them. Looked up from germline, CDR1 is SGDLS and CDR2 is YYNGEE. CDR3 sequence: CASSVLTPVAYNEQFF. As DNA, the CDR3 is TGTGCCAGCAGCGTACTAACACCGGTTGCTTACAATGAGCAGTTCTTC.

The chain combines TRBV5-1 with TRBJ1-1; TRBD1 aligns across 7 bases. Germline V lookup: CDR1 SGHRS, CDR2 YFSETQ. The CDR3 extends over 14 amino acids. J lost 5 bases, V lost 0 bases, and 4 bases had no gene match. The CDR3 nucleotides are TGCGCCAGCAGCTTGGAGTACAGGGGAACTGAAGCTTTCTTT. It codes for CASSLEYRGTEAFF. Drawing the rest from reference TRBV5-1 and TRBJ1-1, the complete variable domain is KAGVTQTPRYLIKTRGQQVTLSCSPISGHRSVSWYQQTPGQGLQFLFEYFSETQRNKGNFPGRFSGRQFSNSRSEMNVSTLELGDSALYLCASSLEYRGTEAFFGQGTRLTVV.

The chain recombines TRBV19 with TRBJ2-2; no definite D call. V was clipped by 4 bases and J by 4 bases, with 10 bases between them. This CDR3 has 14 residues. Germline V gives CDR1 LNHDA, CDR2 SQIVND (reference sequence). CDR3 region: CASSTWTGTGELFF. Written as DNA, the CDR3 is TGTGCCAGTAGTACCTGGACGGGCACCGGGGAGCTGTTTTTT.

The rearrangement uses TRBV28 and TRBJ1-2, with D perhaps matching TRBD1 (6 bases). Germline V gene data show CDR1 as MDHEN and CDR2 as SYDVKM. V lost 6 bases to trimming and J lost 3 bases, with 17 bases between them. The CDR3 extends over 15 amino acids. CDR3 loop: CASRPTGMRDYGYTF. The CDR3 nucleotides read TGTGCCAGCAGACCAACAGGGATGCGCGACTATGGCTACACCTTC.

The CDR3: CASSFSGTSGKRSSYEQYF. The CDR3 DNA follows: TGTGCCAGCAGCTTCAGTGGGACTAGCGGGAAAAGGAGCTCCTACGAGCAGTACTTC. J is TRBJ2-7 and V is TRBV7-2; 13 nucleotides match TRBD2. Germline lookup yields CDR1 SGHTA and CDR2 FQGNSA. The trim removed 3 bases at V and 0 bases at J, leaving 11 bases unmatched. The CDR3 length is 19 residues. Using reference TRBV7-2 and TRBJ2-7 for the parts outside the CDR3, the full variable domain is GAGVSQSPSNKVTEKGKDVELRCDPISGHTALYWYRQSLGQGLEFLIYFQGNSAPDKSGLPSDRFSAERTGGSVSTLTIQRTQQEDSAVYLCASSFSGTSGKRSSYEQYFGPGTRLTVT.

The chain links TRBV29-1 to TRBJ2-2; 7 nucleotides line up with TRBD1. V shed 6 bases, J shed 1 base, and the junction held 2 bases outside the gene matches. Germline V CDR1 and CDR2: SQVTM, ANQGSEA. The CDR3 loop spans 13 amino acids. The CDR3 reads CSVRQGNTGELFF. DNA of the CDR3: TGCAGCGTAAGACAGGGGAACACCGGGGAGCTGTTTTTT.

The rearrangement joins TRBV29-1 to TRBJ1-1, with D possibly TRBD1 on 5 matching bases. CDR3 length equals 12 residues. Trimming pared 4 bases from V and 1 base from J, leaving 7 bases between. CDR1 and CDR2 (germline): SQVTM, ANQGSEA. The CDR3 nucleotides read TGCAGCGTTGCGGGGGGGAACACTGAAGCTTTCTTT. This sequence encodes CSVAGGNTEAFF.

The J gene is TRBJ2-7, the V gene TRBV4-1; 10 bases align to TRBD1. Trimming cost V 3 bases and J 3 bases; bases outside gene matches: 5. The CDR3 extends over 15 amino acids. CDR1 and CDR2 from the germline V gene are MGHRA and YSYEKL. CDR3 in DNA: TGCGCCAGCAGCCAGGACCGGGACAGGGGCTACGAGCAGTACTTC. Its protein is CASSQDRDRGYEQYF.

The chain recombines TRBV25-1 with TRBJ2-5; D gene unclear. CDR3 length: 11 residues. V was clipped by 3 bases and J by 4 bases, with 3 bases between them. The germline V gene encodes CDR1 MGHDK and CDR2 SYGVNS. CDR3 loop: CASSEGETQYF. CDR3 nucleotide sequence: TGTGCCAGCAGTGAGGGAGAGACCCAGTACTTC.

The CDR3 DNA follows: TGTGCCAGCAGGTACACAGGGGGCTTTGCAACTAATGAAAAACTGTTTTTT. It codes for CASRYTGGFATNEKLFF. This chain uses TRBV27 with TRBJ1-4, with 9 bases fitting TRBD1. This CDR3 contains 17 residues. Germline V gene sequence: CDR1 MNHEY, CDR2 SMNVEV (reference sequence). The ends lost 6 bases at V and 0 bases at J; junction bases unmatched: 8.

CDR3 DNA sequence: TGCGCCAGCAGCCAAGGACTAGCGGGGAACTACAATGAGCAGTTCTTC. Protein: CASSQGLAGNYNEQFF. V is TRBV4-1 and J is TRBJ2-1, with 11 bases aligning to TRBD2. V shed 1 base, J shed 3 bases, and the junction held 2 bases outside the gene matches. CDR1 and CDR2 from the germline V gene are MGHRA and YSYEKL. The CDR3 loop spans 16 amino acids.

The V call is TRBV11-2, the J call TRBJ2-7, with unresolved D. The CDR3 covers 15 residues. V dropped 0 bases and J dropped 0 bases, with 9 bases sitting between them. The germline V gene encodes CDR1 SGHAT and CDR2 FQNNGV. The CDR3 nucleotides read TGTGCCAGCAGCTTAGAGGTAGCAGCCTCCTACGAGCAGTACTTC. Amino acid sequence: CASSLEVAASYEQYF. The full variable domain, rest sourced from reference TRBV11-2 and TRBJ2-7, is EAGVAQSPRYKIIEKRQSVAFWCNPISGHATLYWYQQILGQGPKLLIQFQNNGVVDDSQLPKDRFSAERLKGVDSTLKIQPAKLEDSAVYLCASSLEVAASYEQYFGPGTRLTVT.